This T cell receptor beta chain was found in a study of T cell changes during pregnancy in multiple sclerosis. Germline values: CDR1 MDHEN, CDR2 SYDVKM. V was clipped by 5 bases and J by 9 bases; unmatched bases: 7. The CDR3 totals 14 residues. Sequencing was performed with immunoSEQ multiplex PCR; in TCRdb, only in-frame clones are kept and a portion is missing. The sample contains tens of thousands of clones, over 90% of which appear only once. The chain recombines TRBV28 with TRBJ2-6; 7 nucleotides line up with TRBD1. The sample in question was CD8+ T cells from peripheral blood mononuclear cells, obtained in the third trimester of pregnancy. The receptor was derived from a female donor with multiple sclerosis, enrolled in a pregnancy study. The CDR3 protein is CASSPRDRDNVLTF. CDR3 nucleotides: TGTGCCAGCAGTCCCCGGGACAGAGACAACGTCCTGACTTTC. The whole variable domain, remainder taken from reference TRBV28 and TRBJ2-6, is DVKVTQSSRYLVKRTGEKVFLECVQDMDHENMFWYRQDPGLGLRLIYFSYDVKMKEKGDIPEGYSVSREKKERFSLILESASTNQTSMYLCASSPRDRDNVLTFGAGSRLTVL.